This is a list of T cell receptor beta chains from one sample in a study of long-term antiretroviral therapy in people with HIV. Data came from immunoSEQ multiplex PCR; TCRdb stores just in-frame clones and leaves some out. The table includes 30,000 to 35,000 clones, roughly 79% detected once. The sample was unsorted PBMCs, taken 3 years after starting antiretroviral therapy. The receptors come from a man between 45 and 60 years old with HIV. Each CDR3 is given with its conserved first and last residue. The D gene is left open where the match is weak.

CDR3aa: CASRGLDTGELFF; j_gene: TRBJ2-2; d_gene: -; v_gene: TRBV19
CDR3aa: CASSQDRGSSYEQYF; j_gene: TRBJ2-7; d_gene: -; v_gene: TRBV4-2
CDR3aa: CASSQDRKGRGTETQYF; j_gene: TRBJ2-5; d_gene: -; v_gene: TRBV4-2
CDR3aa: CASSLNRTPGYTF; j_gene: TRBJ1-2; d_gene: -; v_gene: TRBV5-4
CDR3aa: CASSLRGSYGYTF; j_gene: TRBJ1-2; d_gene: -; v_gene: TRBV5-4
CDR3aa: CASSVGTGGSGYTF; j_gene: TRBJ1-2; d_gene: TRBD1; v_gene: TRBV9
CDR3aa: CASSFLQTADTQYF; j_gene: TRBJ2-3; d_gene: -; v_gene: TRBV27
CDR3aa: CSVETGTGRMQFF; j_gene: TRBJ2-1; d_gene: TRBD1; v_gene: TRBV29-1
CDR3aa: CASSPGGGVSYEQYF; j_gene: TRBJ2-7; d_gene: TRBD2; v_gene: TRBV7-9
CDR3aa: CASSLRGTGGGYTF; j_gene: TRBJ1-2; d_gene: TRBD1; v_gene: TRBV7-2
CDR3aa: CASSEGGTGSYEQYF; j_gene: TRBJ2-7; d_gene: -; v_gene: TRBV6-1
CDR3aa: CASSLRGGLGETQYF; j_gene: TRBJ2-5; d_gene: -; v_gene: TRBV7-6
CDR3aa: CAWSSGRAVDEQYF; j_gene: TRBJ2-7; d_gene: TRBD2; v_gene: TRBV30
CDR3aa: CASSLKGLSSYEQYF; j_gene: TRBJ2-7; d_gene: -; v_gene: TRBV27
CDR3aa: CASSLGTGDNQPQHF; j_gene: TRBJ1-5; d_gene: TRBD1; v_gene: TRBV28
CDR3aa: CASSSDGRENSPLHF; j_gene: TRBJ1-6; d_gene: -; v_gene: TRBV4-2
CDR3aa: CASSRGGGPSF; j_gene: TRBJ1-2; d_gene: -; v_gene: TRBV11-2
CDR3aa: CAIRTGGEVAEQYF; j_gene: TRBJ2-7; d_gene: TRBD1; v_gene: TRBV10-3
CDR3aa: CASSRLAGGTGELFF; j_gene: TRBJ2-2; d_gene: TRBD2; v_gene: TRBV2
CDR3aa: CSVEGGPEAYEQYF; j_gene: TRBJ2-7; d_gene: -; v_gene: TRBV29-1
CDR3aa: CASSLAGAPSEQYF; j_gene: TRBJ2-7; d_gene: -; v_gene: TRBV19
CDR3aa: CASSFGQGSYEQYF; j_gene: TRBJ2-7; d_gene: TRBD1; v_gene: TRBV4-2
CDR3aa: CASRLAGVSYEQYF; j_gene: TRBJ2-7; d_gene: TRBD2; v_gene: TRBV2
CDR3aa: CASKGTGRSNQPQHF; j_gene: TRBJ1-5; d_gene: TRBD1; v_gene: TRBV6-1
CDR3aa: CASSLFGAQYF; j_gene: TRBJ2-5; d_gene: -; v_gene: TRBV5-6
CDR3aa: CASSFDSRSDTQYF; j_gene: TRBJ2-3; d_gene: -; v_gene: TRBV5-1
CDR3aa: CASSETSGWETQYF; j_gene: TRBJ2-5; d_gene: TRBD2; v_gene: TRBV5-1
CDR3aa: CASSVARDTYEQYF; j_gene: TRBJ2-7; d_gene: -; v_gene: TRBV9
CDR3aa: CASSFGGEETQYF; j_gene: TRBJ2-5; d_gene: -; v_gene: TRBV5-5
CDR3aa: CSVGLNNEKLFF; j_gene: TRBJ1-4; d_gene: -; v_gene: TRBV29-1
CDR3aa: CASRGLAVAAGELFF; j_gene: TRBJ2-2; d_gene: TRBD2; v_gene: TRBV7-6
CDR3aa: CASSLGRMQETQYF; j_gene: TRBJ2-5; d_gene: -; v_gene: TRBV5-5
CDR3aa: CASRGRDRASDTQYF; j_gene: TRBJ2-3; d_gene: TRBD1; v_gene: TRBV11-2
CDR3aa: CASSFSGTGSNEQFF; j_gene: TRBJ2-1; d_gene: TRBD1; v_gene: TRBV7-2
CDR3aa: CASSIQGGQGVDEQYF; j_gene: TRBJ2-7; d_gene: TRBD1; v_gene: TRBV6-6
CDR3aa: CASSPGLVYNEQFF; j_gene: TRBJ2-1; d_gene: TRBD2; v_gene: TRBV11-2